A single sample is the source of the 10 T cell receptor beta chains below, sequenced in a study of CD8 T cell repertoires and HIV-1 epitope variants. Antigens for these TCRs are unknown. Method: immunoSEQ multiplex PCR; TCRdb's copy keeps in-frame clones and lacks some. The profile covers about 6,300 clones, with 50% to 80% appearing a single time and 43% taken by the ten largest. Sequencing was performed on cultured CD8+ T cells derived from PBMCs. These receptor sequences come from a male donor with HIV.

CDR3 sequence: CASSPSSGIETQYF. The DNA of the CDR3 is TGTGCCAGTAGTCCTAGTTCAGGGATAGAGACCCAGTACTTC. V gene TRBV19 combines with J gene TRBJ2-5; weak D call: TRBD1 (5 bases). Germline V gene sequence: CDR1 LNHDA, CDR2 SQIVND (reference sequence). Trimming left V 5 bases short and J 4 bases short, with 14 bases between. The CDR3 covers 14 residues.

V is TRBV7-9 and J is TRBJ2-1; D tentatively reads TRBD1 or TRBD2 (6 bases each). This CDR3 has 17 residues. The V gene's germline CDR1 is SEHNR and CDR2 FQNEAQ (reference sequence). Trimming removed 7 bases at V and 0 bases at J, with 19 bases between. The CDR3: CASTPTGGTSSYNEQFF. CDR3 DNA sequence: TGTGCCAGCACTCCCACCGGCGGGACAAGCTCCTACAATGAGCAGTTCTTC. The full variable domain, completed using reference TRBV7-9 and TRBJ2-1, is DTGVSQNPRHKITKRGQNVTFRCDPISEHNRLYWYRQTLGQGPEFLTYFQNEAQLEKSRLLSDRFSAERPKGSFSTLEIQRTEQGDSAMYLCASTPTGGTSSYNEQFFGPGTRLTVL.

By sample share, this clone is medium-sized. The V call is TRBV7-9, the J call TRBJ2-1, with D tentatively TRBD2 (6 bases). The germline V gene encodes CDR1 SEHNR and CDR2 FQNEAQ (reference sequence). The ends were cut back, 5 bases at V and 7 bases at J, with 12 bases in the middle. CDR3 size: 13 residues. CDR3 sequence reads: CASSHGTENEQFF. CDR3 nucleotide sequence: TGTGCCAGCAGCCACGGGACTGAGAATGAGCAGTTCTTC.

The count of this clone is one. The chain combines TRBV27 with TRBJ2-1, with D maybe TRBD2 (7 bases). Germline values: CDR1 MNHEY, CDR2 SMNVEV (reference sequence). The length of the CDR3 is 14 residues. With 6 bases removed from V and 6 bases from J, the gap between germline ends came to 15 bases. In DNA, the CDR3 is TGTGCCAGCAGCCTCTGGGGGGGGGCCAATGAGCAGTTCTTC. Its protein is CASSLWGGANEQFF.

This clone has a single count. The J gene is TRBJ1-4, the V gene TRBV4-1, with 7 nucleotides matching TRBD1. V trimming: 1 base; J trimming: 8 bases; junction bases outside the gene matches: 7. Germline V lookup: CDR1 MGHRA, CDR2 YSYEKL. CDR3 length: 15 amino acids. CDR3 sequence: CASSQVWTGAEKLFF. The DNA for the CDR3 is TGCGCCAGCAGCCAAGTTTGGACAGGAGCAGAAAAACTGTTTTTT.

CDR3 in DNA: TGTGCCAGTAGTCTTGCTAGGGCGGAGACCCAGTACTTC. As protein: CASSLARAETQYF. The rearrangement uses TRBV19 and TRBJ2-5; D is uncertain. Trimming took 5 bases from V and 5 from J, leaving 12 bases between them. The CDR3 has 13 residues. Germline loops: CDR1 LNHDA, CDR2 SQIVND (reference sequence).

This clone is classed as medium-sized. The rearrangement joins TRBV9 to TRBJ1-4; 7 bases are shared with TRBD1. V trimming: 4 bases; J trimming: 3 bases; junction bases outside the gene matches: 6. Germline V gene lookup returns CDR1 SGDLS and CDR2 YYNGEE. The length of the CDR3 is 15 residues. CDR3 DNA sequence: TGTGCCAGCAGCCCAAGGGACAGTTCTAATGAAAAACTGTTTTTT. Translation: CASSPRDSSNEKLFF.

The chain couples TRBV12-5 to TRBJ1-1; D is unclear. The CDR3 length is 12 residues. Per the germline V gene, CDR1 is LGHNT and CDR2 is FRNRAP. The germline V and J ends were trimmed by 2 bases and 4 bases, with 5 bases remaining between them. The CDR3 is CASGLPGTEAFF. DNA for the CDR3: TGTGCTAGTGGTTTGCCCGGCACTGAAGCTTTCTTT.

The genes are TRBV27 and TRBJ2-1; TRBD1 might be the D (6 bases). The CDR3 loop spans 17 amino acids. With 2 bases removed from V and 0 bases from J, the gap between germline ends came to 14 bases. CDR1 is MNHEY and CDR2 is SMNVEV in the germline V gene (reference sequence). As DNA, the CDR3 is TGTGCCAGCAGTTTAAAACAGGGTGAGGGCTCCTACAATGAGCAGTTCTTC. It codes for CASSLKQGEGSYNEQFF.

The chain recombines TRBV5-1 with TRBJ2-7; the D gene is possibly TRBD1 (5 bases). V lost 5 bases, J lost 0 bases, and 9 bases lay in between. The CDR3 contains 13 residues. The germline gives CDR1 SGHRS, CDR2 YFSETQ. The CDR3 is CASRPQASYEQYF. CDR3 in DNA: TGCGCCAGCAGGCCACAGGCCTCCTACGAGCAGTACTTC.